This TCR beta chain was retrieved from a study of spatial heterogeneity in lung cancer (dated by TCRdb to the late 2010s). Context from the whole study: The donors were about 71 patients from the lung TRACERx cohort who had early-stage, untreated non-small cell lung cancer. In non-small cell lung cancer, the study made a quantitative comparison of TCR alpha and beta repertoires among multiple tumor regions, matched nontumor lung and blood. In the raw uncorrected reads, each unique combination of TCR and UMI appeared more than ten times on average. TCR repertoire features were related to nonsynonymous mutation counts determined by whole-exome sequencing of tumor tissue. Follow-up PBMC samples were sequenced whenever available, with the median time to follow-up being two to three years after resection. Both alpha and beta chains were TCR-sequenced in hundreds of tumor regions, around 64 matched nontumor lung samples and around 50 PBMC samples obtained at surgery. More beta-chain than alpha-chain transcripts were consistently detected, likely reflecting higher beta-chain transcript abundance.

Results the study describes overall, beyond this receptor: Additional single-cell paired TCR alpha and beta sequencing was considered necessary to confirm, at a functional level, the hypothesis that regional TCRs recognize regional mutations. Ubiquitous expanded tumor TCRs showed up in blood more often at tumor resection than at routine follow-up. Only approximately 13 patients were included in comparisons of baseline and follow-up blood repertoires.

The library came from 5' RACE. Sequencer: NextSeq 500. In the TCR library protocol, a unique molecular identifier was attached to each TCR cDNA molecule so that PCR and sequencing errors could be corrected. As for the original processing: TCR identification, UMI-based error correction and CDR3 extraction were performed with Decombinator tools. TCRs above a frequency of 2 per 1,000, corresponding to the top 1% of the tumor frequency distribution, were defined as expanded. Each repertoire was subsampled 100 times to 5,000 TCRs, after which Renyi diversity was computed with the R vegan package. CDR3 similarity networks were constructed using string-kernel similarity of amino acid triplets, with links drawn between CDR3s whose pairwise similarity was above 0.82. TCRdb reworked the public reads: Q25 trimming with fastp, MiXCR clone assembly, productive beta chains retained. Each entry is one CDR3 protein sequence, shown with its most common DNA and genes. The V and J calls shown here were made by TCRdb, not taken from the authors' results. The sample table contains tens of thousands of distinct CDR3 sequences; only one count was recorded for just under 20% of them. The leading ten clones occupy 21% of the sample.

The CDR3 numbers 15 residues from cysteine through phenylalanine. Of all the DNA, just the CDR3 is kept, 45 bases in frame from base 1. The V end loses 2 bases and the J end loses 4 bases, and a stretch of 17 bases separates them. The germline V gene encodes CDR1 DFQATT and CDR2 SNEGSKA (reference sequence). The time point label, read with the paper, signifies: blood at routine non-recurrence follow-up after resection. Without any cell sorting, TCR sequencing was performed on whole RNA extracted either from tumor and nontumor lung tissue or from cryopreserved PBMC samples. A patient was chosen for TCR sequencing only when enough RNA was available from at least two tumor regions. In this sample, this clonotype turned up a few times. The antigen it recognizes is unknown. Qualities for individual bases were not recorded, and no much larger clone is one base off.

The chain links TRBV20-1 with TRBJ1-1; the D gene cannot be resolved reliably. The clonotype was recovered from a male donor with early-stage non-small cell lung cancer. Sequenced material: PBMCs, taken at follow-up. The CDR3: CSARPRPGLFTEAFF. The sequenced DNA is TGCAGTGCTAGACCAAGACCCGGACTGTTCACTGAAGCTTTCTTT.